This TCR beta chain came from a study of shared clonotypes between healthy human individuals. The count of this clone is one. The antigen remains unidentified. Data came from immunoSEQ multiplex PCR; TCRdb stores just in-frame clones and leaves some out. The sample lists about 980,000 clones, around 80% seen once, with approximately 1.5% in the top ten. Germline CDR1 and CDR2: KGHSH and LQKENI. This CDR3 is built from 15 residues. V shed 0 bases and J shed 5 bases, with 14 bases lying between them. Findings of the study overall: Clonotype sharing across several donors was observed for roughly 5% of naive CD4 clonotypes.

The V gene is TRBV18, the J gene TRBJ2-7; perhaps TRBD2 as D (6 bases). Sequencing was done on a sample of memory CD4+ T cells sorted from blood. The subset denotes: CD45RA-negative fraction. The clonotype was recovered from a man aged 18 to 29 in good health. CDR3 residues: CASSPPGGRSHEQYF. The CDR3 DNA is TGTGCCAGCTCACCACCGGGGGGACGCTCTCACGAGCAGTACTTC. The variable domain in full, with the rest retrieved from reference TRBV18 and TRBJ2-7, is NAGVMQNPRHLVRRRGQEARLRCSPMKGHSHVYWYRQLPEEGLKFMVYLQKENIIDESGMPKERFSAEFPKEGPSILRIQQVVRGDSAAYFCASSPPGGRSHEQYFGPGTRLTVT.